A single sample is the source of the 18 T cell receptor beta chains below, sequenced in a study of OX40 agonist ivuxolimab in advanced cancers. Method: immunoSEQ multiplex PCR; TCRdb's copy keeps in-frame clones and lacks some. Among roughly 30,000 clones listed, roughly 88% were seen once. Material: CD4+ or CD8+ T cells sorted from blood, obtained in a trial of the OX40 agonist ivuxolimab. The source of these receptors is an adult with an advanced solid tumor such as melanoma, head and neck, liver or kidney cancer.

The chain is built from TRBV9 and TRBJ2-4, with TRBD1 matching over 10 bases. The CDR3 is 14 amino acids. Trimming at V came to 3 bases and at J to 6 bases, leaving 3 bases not matched to a gene. Germline V gene sequence: CDR1 SGDLS, CDR2 YYNGEE. The CDR3 loop is CASSGRDRGNIQYF. The DNA of the CDR3 is TGTGCCAGCAGCGGCCGGGACAGGGGAAACATTCAGTACTTC.

This chain uses TRBV10-2 with TRBJ2-2; possibly TRBD1 for D (5 bases). Trimming stripped 8 bases from V and 6 bases from J, with 10 bases between. Germline V gene lookup returns CDR1 WSHSY and CDR2 SAAADI. The CDR3 is made up of 12 amino acids. CDR3 sequence reads: CASEKGPGELFF. CDR3 sequence (DNA): TGCGCCAGCGAAAAGGGGCCCGGGGAGCTGTTTTTT.

The chain joins TRBV27 to TRBJ2-3, with 10 bases that match TRBD2. V lost 3 bases and J lost 2; bases outside the gene matches: 8. CDR3 length equals 17 residues. Germline-derived CDR1 and CDR2 are MNHEY and SMNVEV (reference sequence). CDR3 in DNA: TGTGCCAGCAGTTTGTCGACCCTAGCGGGGGACACAGATACGCAGTATTTT. Protein: CASSLSTLAGDTDTQYF.

In this sample, this clone turned up once. J is TRBJ1-2 and V is TRBV7-6, with D possibly matching TRBD1 (5 bases). Looked up from germline, CDR1 is SGHVS and CDR2 is FNYEAQ. The CDR3 consists of 16 residues. Trimming cost V 1 base and J 1 base, with 13 bases left between them. The CDR3, as DNA: TGTGCCAGCAGCTTAGAACCAGGGTTCCTTAACTATGGCTACACCTTC. Translating it yields CASSLEPGFLNYGYTF.

The chain uses TRBV19 and TRBJ2-1; 7 bases map to TRBD2. Trimming removed 7 bases from V and 4 bases from J; junction bases left unmatched: 7. The CDR3 length is 14 residues. The germline gives CDR1 LNHDA, CDR2 SQIVND (reference sequence). Here the CDR3 reads CASTHGGDYNEQFF. The DNA for the CDR3 is TGTGCCAGTACCCATGGGGGGGATTACAATGAGCAGTTCTTC.

V gene TRBV19 combines with J gene TRBJ2-7; maybe TRBD1 (6 bases). Trimming stripped 3 bases from V and 5 bases from J, with 14 bases between. CDR3 size: 14 residues. Germline V gives CDR1 LNHDA, CDR2 SQIVND (reference sequence). CDR3 region: CASSIGAGVHEQYF. The CDR3 DNA sequence: TGTGCCAGTAGTATCGGGGCAGGGGTGCACGAGCAGTACTTC.

This sequence joins TRBV15 and TRBJ1-4, with 8 bases that match TRBD1. Per germline, CDR1 LNHNV and CDR2 YYDKDF (reference sequence). CDR3 length: 15 amino acids. V shed 0 bases, J shed 10 bases, and the junction held 7 bases outside the gene matches. CDR3 sequence reads: CATSRDATGGIKLFF. The DNA for the CDR3 is TGTGCCACCAGCAGAGATGCCACAGGGGGAATAAAACTGTTTTTT.

V usage is TRBV5-6 and J usage is TRBJ2-7, with D perhaps matching TRBD1 (6 bases). The V and J ends lost 2 bases and 4 bases respectively, with 13 bases between them. This CDR3 has 14 residues. Per the germline V gene, CDR1 is SGHDT and CDR2 is YYEEEE. The CDR3 loop is CASSFYTGPYEQYF. In DNA, the CDR3 is TGTGCCAGCAGCTTCTATACAGGGCCGTACGAGCAGTACTTC.

The rearrangement links TRBV16 to TRBJ2-3, with D hard to call. CDR3 size: 14 residues. The germline V and J ends were trimmed by 3 bases and 9 bases, with 16 bases remaining between them. Germline values: CDR1 KGHSY, CDR2 FQNENV. The CDR3, as DNA: TGTGCCAGCAGCCAGCTCGAAGACGGCGGAACGCAGTATTTT. Translation gives CASSQLEDGGTQYF.

V and J are TRBV5-5 and TRBJ2-7, with 7 bases that match TRBD1. Germline loops: CDR1 SGHKS, CDR2 YYEKEE (reference sequence). The ends lost 2 bases at V and 3 bases at J; junction bases unmatched: 5. The CDR3 is 14 amino acids. The CDR3 region is CASSFGQENYEQYF. In DNA, the CDR3 is TGTGCCAGCAGCTTCGGACAGGAGAACTACGAGCAGTACTTC.

The chain has TRBV7-6 and TRBJ1-6, with TRBD1 matching over 8 bases. Germline V gives CDR1 SGHVS, CDR2 FNYEAQ. The CDR3 totals 14 residues. Trimming cost V 4 bases and J 8 bases; bases outside gene matches: 4. The DNA for the CDR3 is TGTGCCAGCAGCTCCGGACAGGGCGATTCACCCCTCCACTTT. It is translated as CASSSGQGDSPLHF.

The rearrangement joins TRBV10-3 to TRBJ1-6; D is perhaps TRBD1 (5 bases). From germline, CDR1 is ENHRY and CDR2 SYGVKD. The length of the CDR3 is 14 residues. Trimming shortened V by 7 bases and J by 5 bases, and 12 bases separated the two germline ends. The CDR3 DNA follows: TGTGCCATCATTACAGGTGCCGATAATTCACCCCTCCACTTT. Amino acids: CAIITGADNSPLHF.

The chain has TRBV4-3 and TRBJ1-2, with 11 bases that match TRBD1. This CDR3 is 15 amino acids long. Germline assignment: CDR1 LGHNA and CDR2 YSLEER. V gave up 4 bases and J gave up 7 bases; unmatched junction bases: 8. The CDR3 spells CASSPWTGGVRGYTF. The CDR3 DNA is TGCGCCAGCAGCCCTTGGACAGGGGGCGTACGTGGCTACACCTTC.

The chain is built from TRBV29-1 and TRBJ2-7; D not certain. Per germline, CDR1 SQVTM and CDR2 ANQGSEA. This CDR3 is 10 amino acids long. V lost 7 bases to trimming and J lost 5 bases, with 9 bases between them. The CDR3 reads CSALQDEQYF. DNA of the CDR3: TGCAGCGCCCTCCAGGACGAGCAGTACTTC.

The chain uses TRBV19 and TRBJ2-3; D is ambiguous. Trimming shortened V by 2 bases and J by 2 bases, and 5 bases separated the two germline ends. The germline CDR1 and CDR2 sequences are LNHDA and SQIVND (reference sequence). The CDR3 has 13 residues. CDR3 loop: CASSILPTDTQYF. In DNA, the CDR3 is TGTGCCAGTAGTATACTCCCCACAGATACGCAGTATTTT.

In this sample, this clone turned up once. The chain couples TRBV28 to TRBJ2-1; no definite D call. V shed 2 bases and J shed 0 bases, with 11 bases lying between them. The germline gives CDR1 MDHEN, CDR2 SYDVKM. The length of the CDR3 is 16 residues. The CDR3 DNA reads TGTGCCAGCAGTTTAAGGGTACGGAGCTCCTACAATGAGCAGTTCTTC. Translated: CASSLRVRSSYNEQFF. Using reference TRBV28 and TRBJ2-1 for the parts outside the CDR3, the full variable domain is DVKVTQSSRYLVKRTGEKVFLECVQDMDHENMFWYRQDPGLGLRLIYFSYDVKMKEKGDIPEGYSVSREKKERFSLILESASTNQTSMYLCASSLRVRSSYNEQFFGPGTRLTVL.

V usage is TRBV11-3 and J usage is TRBJ2-3; no clear D gene. Looked up from germline, CDR1 is SGHNT and CDR2 is YENEEA. Trimming cost V 5 bases and J 0 bases, with 6 bases left between them. The CDR3 covers 13 residues. CDR3 loop: CASSQGSTDTQYF. The CDR3 coding sequence is TGTGCCAGCAGCCAAGGTAGCACAGATACGCAGTATTTT.

The CDR3 spells CASSPPDRGKETQYF. The CDR3 DNA sequence: TGTGCCAGCAGTCCCCCTGACAGGGGAAAAGAGACCCAGTACTTC. The chain employs TRBV28 and TRBJ2-5, with 8 bases lining up with TRBD1. J lost 3 bases, V lost 5 bases, and 8 bases had no gene match. CDR1 is MDHEN, CDR2 SYDVKM, per germline. CDR3 length: 15 amino acids.